The present TCR beta chain was sequenced within a study of shared clonotypes between healthy human individuals. As for the study in general: The study used three CD4 naive, three CD4 memory, two CD8 naive and one CD8 memory plate per donor. Study results and limitations: Incomplete sequencing of sorted subsets was indicated by rarefaction despite large depth. The study found roughly 5% of naive CD4 clonotypes shared across a few donors.

About this clone itself: Its antigen is not identified.

Germline lookup yields CDR1 SGDLS and CDR2 YYNGEE. Trimming removed 3 bases from V and 4 bases from J, with 11 bases in between. The CDR3 consists of 14 residues. Sequenced by immunoSEQ multiplex PCR; TCRdb stores in-frame clones only, minus some. The sample yields over a million clones, approximately 68% seen once. This clonotype was sampled from a man between 18 and 35 years old in good health. The source material was memory CD4+ T cells sorted from blood. Subset denoted: CD45RA-negative fraction. The V and J genes are TRBV9 and TRBJ1-5; maybe TRBD1 (6 bases). The CDR3 nucleotides read TGTGCCAGCAGCGCCGGACAGACAAATCAGCCCCAGCATTTT. It translates to CASSAGQTNQPQHF.